This TCR beta chain was observed in a study of cytomegalovirus exposure and HLA in healthy donors. The study's findings and limits: In a later analysis, V- and J-gene trimming of beta chains associated with a DCLRE1C missense variant, replicated independently. Whilst most TCR sequences proved rare, a subset of public TCRs occurred across many donors. Cytomegalovirus association was listed for 164 TCR beta chains.

A multiplex PCR was run with 60 Vbeta primers and 13 Jbeta primers. Profiled with immunoSEQ multiplex PCR; TCRdb holds only in-frame clones, not every one. Of around 52,000 clones in the sample, about 80% are singletons; the top ten hold around 1.7%. Per germline, CDR1 SGHTA and CDR2 FQGTGA. Trimming shortened V by 1 base and J by 1 base, and 4 bases separated the two germline ends. The CDR3 consists of 13 residues. As concerns this clone: What it binds is not known.

Sequences were obtained from PBMCs. The sequence came from a man between 40 and 49 years old in good health and CMV-seronegative. This chain joins TRBV7-3 and TRBJ1-1; D gene ambiguous. This chain's CDR3 is CASSLSRNTEAFF. CDR3 coding DNA: TGTGCCAGCAGCTTAAGCAGGAACACTGAAGCTTTCTTT.